One sample yielded the 15 T cell receptor beta chains listed below, sequenced in a study of beta chain features in type 1 diabetes. The authors reverse transcribed all of the isolated RNA, so sequencing captured expressed TCRB transcripts. The table came from immunoSEQ multiplex PCR; TCRdb's copy has only in-frame clones and leaves some out. The sample consists of 640,000 or so clones, roughly 13% of them appearing once. Their target antigens are unknown. General study results and limits: For Type 1 diabetes patients, all four CD4+ subsets carried TCRB CDR3s that were moderately but significantly shorter.

The specimen was naive CD4+ T cells from blood. These TCRs come from a man in his late teens or twenties with type 1 diabetes.

V usage is TRBV29-1 and J usage is TRBJ1-2; 9 nucleotides match TRBD1. CDR1 SQVTM and CDR2 ANQGSEA come from the germline V gene. J was trimmed by 2 bases and V by 5 bases; bases with no gene match: 3. CDR3 size: 13 residues. DNA for the CDR3: TGCAGCGTTAGGGGACAGGGAAACTATGGCTACACCTTC. It specifies CSVRGQGNYGYTF.

V usage is TRBV20-1 and J usage is TRBJ2-7; 7 bases align to TRBD1. Germline values: CDR1 DFQATT, CDR2 SNEGSKA (reference sequence). The CDR3 has 11 residues. The V segment lost 5 bases and the J segment 5 bases; nucleotides outside the gene matches: 3. The CDR3 here is CSAFTGDEQYF. DNA for the CDR3: TGCAGTGCTTTCACAGGGGACGAGCAGTACTTC.

This clone was observed a handful of times. The chain links TRBV2 to TRBJ1-1; D gene unclear. Germline V gene sequence: CDR1 SNHLY, CDR2 FYNNEI. Trimming pared 2 bases from V and 11 bases from J, leaving 12 bases between. The CDR3 is 12 residues long. CDR3 DNA sequence: TGTGCCAGCAGTGAACGTGTGGCCTGGGCTTTCTTT. Translating gives CASSERVAWAFF.

This clone was counted a few times. The gene calls are TRBV5-1 and TRBJ2-6; D tentatively fits TRBD1 or TRBD2 (6 bases each). Trimming took 0 bases from V and 2 from J, leaving 15 bases between them. The length of the CDR3 is 18 residues. Germline CDR1 is SGHRS and CDR2 is YFSETQ. The CDR3 coding sequence is TGCGCCAGCAGCTTGGAAACAGGGACTCAAACTGGGGCCAACGTCCTGACTTTC. Translating it yields CASSLETGTQTGANVLTF.

The J gene is TRBJ1-2, the V gene TRBV7-2; no clear D gene. Germline V gene lookup returns CDR1 SGHTA and CDR2 FQGNSA. The ends were cut back, 0 bases at V and 1 base at J, with 3 bases in the middle. The length of the CDR3 is 13 residues. The DNA for the CDR3 is TGTGCCAGCAGCTTAGCAGATAACTATGGCTACACCTTC. Protein sequence: CASSLADNYGYTF.

This clone has only a few counts. V is TRBV7-2 and J is TRBJ2-6; tentative D call: TRBD1 (6 bases). The CDR3 extends over 17 amino acids. Germline values: CDR1 SGHTA, CDR2 FQGNSA. Trimming stripped 5 bases from V and 2 bases from J, with 16 bases between. As DNA, the CDR3 is TGTGCCAGCAGCCTCTACGGTCCAGGGGCTGGGGCCAACGTCCTGACTTTC. This translates into CASSLYGPGAGANVLTF. The full variable domain, rest sourced from reference TRBV7-2 and TRBJ2-6, is GAGVSQSPSNKVTEKGKDVELRCDPISGHTALYWYRQSLGQGLEFLIYFQGNSAPDKSGLPSDRFSAERTGGSVSTLTIQRTQQEDSAVYLCASSLYGPGAGANVLTFGAGSRLTVL.

The genes are TRBV14 and TRBJ2-5; 10 bases agree with TRBD1. The CDR3 extends over 16 amino acids. The J segment lost 4 bases and the V segment lost 5 bases, leaving 10 bases of the junction unmatched. Germline CDR1 is SGHDN and CDR2 is FVKESK. As DNA, the CDR3 is TGTGCCAGCAGCTATTTCCGTGGACAGGGGGGAGAGACCCAGTACTTC. Its protein is CASSYFRGQGGETQYF.

The genes are TRBV27 and TRBJ2-1; TRBD1 aligns across 8 bases. Germline V gene data show CDR1 as MNHEY and CDR2 as SMNVEV (reference sequence). V shed 6 bases, J shed 5 bases, and the junction held 9 bases outside the gene matches. The CDR3 extends over 15 amino acids. The CDR3 nucleotides are TGTGCCAGCAGCTTCCAGGGGGCAACACACAATGAGCAGTTCTTC. It yields the protein CASSFQGATHNEQFF.

This sequence joins TRBV4-1 and TRBJ2-4, with 7 bases fitting TRBD1. The germline CDR1 and CDR2 sequences are MGHRA and YSYEKL. With V trimmed by 5 bases and J by 4 bases, 5 bases remained unmatched. The CDR3 consists of 14 residues. The CDR3 is CASSFTDRKNIQYF. The DNA of the CDR3 is TGCGCCAGCAGCTTCACGGACAGGAAAAACATTCAGTACTTC.

This chain links TRBV18 with TRBJ2-1; TRBD1 agrees at 8 bases. Trimming at V came to 3 bases and at J to 4 bases, leaving 5 bases not matched to a gene. The CDR3 loop spans 15 amino acids. Germline CDR1 reads KGHSH; CDR2 reads LQKENI. In nucleotides, the CDR3 is TGTGCCAGCTCACCTCAGGACAGGGAATACAATGAGCAGTTCTTC. Its protein is CASSPQDREYNEQFF.

Points on this clone: Other DNA sequences within the sample encode an identical CDR3. This rearrangement joins TRBV7-9 to TRBJ1-1, with D maybe TRBD1 (5 bases). The germline gives CDR1 SEHNR, CDR2 FQNEAQ (reference sequence). Trimming removed 6 bases from V and 3 bases from J, with 11 bases in between. The CDR3 has 13 residues. The DNA for the CDR3 is TGTGCCAGCAGTTCAAGGGGAGACACTGAAGCTTTCTTT. Residues: CASSSRGDTEAFF.

Of note for this clone: Its ends do not fully match the called genes, so a read error is possible. The chain employs TRBV5-1 and TRBJ2-3; 7 nucleotides agree with TRBD2. CDR3 length: 19 residues. Germline CDR1 reads SGHRS; CDR2 reads YFSETQ. CDR3 residues: CASTRRALILAGSIDTQYF. CDR3 coding DNA: TGCGCCAGCACCCGGCGGGCCTTAATTTTAGCGGGTAGCATAGATACGCAGTATTTT.

In the case of this clone: At the DNA level, this CDR3 is encoded by other sequences in the same sample as well. The V and J genes are TRBV18 and TRBJ2-3; unclear D gene. Trimming cost V 2 bases and J 2 bases, with 8 bases left between them. In germline, CDR1 is KGHSH, CDR2 LQKENI. The CDR3 is made up of 14 amino acids. The CDR3 reads CASSPGQSTDTQYF. The CDR3 region has the DNA TGTGCCAGCTCACCAGGCCAGTCCACAGATACGCAGTATTTT.

This chain joins TRBV7-9 and TRBJ2-5; D is tentatively TRBD1 or TRBD2 (5 bases each). Germline V gene data show CDR1 as SEHNR and CDR2 as FQNEAQ (reference sequence). The V gene lost 2 bases and the J gene lost 5 bases, with 12 bases spanning the gap. This CDR3 region has 14 residues. The DNA of the CDR3 is TGTGCCAGCAGCTTACTTGAGGGGTCGGAGACCCAGTACTTC. Amino acid sequence: CASSLLEGSETQYF.

The gene calls are TRBV5-4 and TRBJ2-1; unclear D gene. Per the germline V gene, CDR1 is SGHNT and CDR2 is YYREEE (reference sequence). With 2 bases removed from V and 6 bases from J, the gap between germline ends came to 6 bases. The CDR3 has 12 amino acids. The CDR3 here is CASSLLGNEQFF. The DNA for the CDR3 is TGTGCCAGCAGCTTATTAGGCAATGAGCAGTTCTTC.